These 31 T cell receptor beta chains were all obtained from the same sample, sequenced in a study of T cell changes during pregnancy in multiple sclerosis. TCRdb's copy holds only in-frame clones and misses some; the assay was immunoSEQ multiplex PCR. Altogether about 36,000 clones are present, approximately 90% being singletons, with the ten largest covering about 0.58%. The sequenced sample was CD4+ T cells from peripheral blood mononuclear cells, obtained in the first trimester of pregnancy. The receptors stem from a female donor with multiple sclerosis, enrolled in a pregnancy study.

This clone was observed a few times. V is TRBV18 and J is TRBJ2-7; 10 nucleotides line up with TRBD2. Germline V gene sequence: CDR1 KGHSH, CDR2 LQKENI. The CDR3 contains 15 residues. Trimming cost V 6 bases and J 7 bases; bases outside gene matches: 12. The CDR3 coding sequence is TGTGCCAGCTCTTTCGAAGCGGGAGGGCCAGGGGAGCAGTACTTC. This sequence encodes CASSFEAGGPGEQYF. The entire variable domain, with the rest obtained from reference TRBV18 and TRBJ2-7, is as follows: NAGVMQNPRHLVRRRGQEARLRCSPMKGHSHVYWYRQLPEEGLKFMVYLQKENIIDESGMPKERFSAEFPKEGPSILRIQQVVRGDSAAYFCASSFEAGGPGEQYFGPGTRLTVT.

CDR3 protein: CASSFELADNTGELFF. CDR3 bases: TGTGCCAGCAGCTTTGAACTAGCGGACAACACCGGGGAGCTGTTTTTT. The rearrangement uses TRBV13 and TRBJ2-2; TRBD2 matches 8 bases. CDR3 length: 16 residues. The germline V gene encodes CDR1 PRHDT and CDR2 FYEKMQ (reference sequence). Germline trimming cut 3 bases from V and 2 bases from J; bases unmatched to any gene: 5.

The J gene is TRBJ2-1, the V gene TRBV9; TRBD1 is a possible D gene (5 bases). Germline values: CDR1 SGDLS, CDR2 YYNGEE. This CDR3 spans 15 amino acids. V gave up 1 base and J gave up 8 bases, with 16 bases separating them. CDR3 sequence: CASSVRPRAGDEQFF. Written as DNA, the CDR3 is TGTGCCAGCAGCGTACGACCCAGGGCCGGCGATGAGCAGTTCTTC.

The chain combines TRBV5-5 with TRBJ1-4; maybe TRBD1 (5 bases). Germline lookup yields CDR1 SGHKS and CDR2 YYEKEE (reference sequence). The germline V and J ends were trimmed by 3 bases and 7 bases, with 19 bases remaining between them. This CDR3 spans 16 amino acids. CDR3 DNA sequence: TGTGCCAGCAGCTCGGGGGGTTTGGGGGAAAGTGAAAAACTGTTTTTT. Encoded protein: CASSSGGLGESEKLFF.

The chain is built from TRBV2 and TRBJ1-3; 8 nucleotides match TRBD1. In germline, CDR1 is SNHLY, CDR2 FYNNEI. This CDR3 is built from 15 residues. V lost 2 bases and J lost 6; bases outside the gene matches: 6. The CDR3 sequence is CASSEYRQGTNTIYF. The CDR3 DNA is TGTGCCAGCAGTGAATATCGACAGGGGACAAACACCATATATTTT.

The chain recombines TRBV19 with TRBJ1-2; no clear D. The length of the CDR3 is 13 residues. Trimming removed 3 bases from V and 1 base from J, with 6 bases in between. Germline loops: CDR1 LNHDA, CDR2 SQIVND (reference sequence). The DNA for the CDR3 is TGTGCCAGTAGTATTAATGTTAACTATGGCTACACCTTC. It is translated as CASSINVNYGYTF.

The genes are TRBV6-1 and TRBJ1-2; maybe TRBD1 (6 bases). CDR3 size: 14 residues. From germline, CDR1 is MNHNS and CDR2 SASEGT. Trimming pared 4 bases from V and 4 bases from J, leaving 13 bases between. The CDR3 sequence: CASSGLRGAYGYTF. CDR3 bases: TGTGCCAGCAGTGGCCTCAGGGGAGCCTATGGCTACACCTTC.

This chain connects TRBV7-8 to TRBJ1-2; the match to TRBD1 covers 12 bases. The ends lost 1 base at V and 4 bases at J; junction bases unmatched: 7. The length of the CDR3 is 17 residues. Germline V gene data show CDR1 as SGHVS and CDR2 as FQNEAQ. CDR3 protein: CASSLGIGTGGGYGYTF. In DNA form, the CDR3 reads TGTGCCAGCAGCTTAGGAATCGGGACAGGGGGCGGCTATGGCTACACCTTC. Variable domain in full (rest from reference TRBV7-8 and TRBJ1-2): GAGVSQSPRYKVAKRGQDVALRCDPISGHVSLFWYQQALGQGPEFLTYFQNEAQLDKSGLPSDRFFAERPEGSVSTLKIQRTQQEDSAVYLCASSLGIGTGGGYGYTFGSGTRLTVV.

The rearrangement joins TRBV5-6 to TRBJ1-5, with a tentative D call TRBD1 (5 bases). Trimming left V 4 bases short and J 4 bases short, with 9 bases between. Germline loops: CDR1 SGHDT, CDR2 YYEEEE. The CDR3 spans 13 residues. CDR3 sequence reads: CASSRTGNQPQHF. CDR3 DNA: TGTGCCAGCAGCCGAACAGGTAATCAGCCCCAGCATTTT. The full variable domain, rest sourced from reference TRBV5-6 and TRBJ1-5, is DAGVTQSPTHLIKTRGQQVTLRCSPKSGHDTVSWYQQALGQGPQFIFQYYEEEERQRGNFPDRFSGHQFPNYSSELNVNALLLGDSALYLCASSRTGNQPQHFGDGTRLSIL.

The rearrangement links TRBV30 to TRBJ2-2; 11 bases align to TRBD1. Germline-derived CDR1 and CDR2 are GTSNPN and SVGIG (reference sequence). The CDR3 totals 18 residues. Trimming at V came to 6 bases and at J to 6 bases, leaving 18 bases not matched to a gene. This chain's CDR3 is CACRTGGWAGGPPGELFF. CDR3 sequence (DNA): TGTGCCTGCAGGACAGGGGGCTGGGCGGGAGGGCCTCCCGGGGAGCTGTTTTTT.

This clone was seen once. This chain joins TRBV9 and TRBJ1-4, with D possibly matching TRBD1 (6 bases). Germline V lookup: CDR1 SGDLS, CDR2 YYNGEE. The CDR3 consists of 15 residues. With 4 bases removed from V and 5 bases from J, the gap between germline ends came to 15 bases. This CDR3 reads CASSSGEGTNEKLFF. Written as DNA, the CDR3 is TGTGCCAGCAGCTCCGGCGAAGGGACAAATGAAAAACTGTTTTTT.

The gene calls are TRBV5-6 and TRBJ2-3, with D possibly TRBD1 on 7 matching bases. The CDR3 spans 15 residues. The germline V gene encodes CDR1 SGHDT and CDR2 YYEEEE. Trimming cost V 2 bases and J 3 bases, with 13 bases left between them. This CDR3 reads CASSLPTGTTDTQYF. CDR3 in DNA: TGTGCCAGCAGCTTACCGACAGGGACTACAGATACGCAGTATTTT.

This chain links TRBV15 with TRBJ1-5, with a tentative D call TRBD1 (5 bases). In germline, CDR1 is LNHNV, CDR2 YYDKDF (reference sequence). V was clipped by 4 bases and J by 4 bases, with 14 bases between them. The length of the CDR3 is 15 residues. CDR3 amino acids: CATSKGRALNQPQHF. As DNA, the CDR3 is TGTGCCACCAGCAAGGGCAGGGCGTTGAATCAGCCCCAGCATTTT.

This clone is classed as medium-sized. This chain uses TRBV15 with TRBJ2-5; D is undetermined. In germline, CDR1 is LNHNV, CDR2 YYDKDF (reference sequence). V was clipped by 0 bases and J by 5 bases, with 7 bases between them. This CDR3 is 13 amino acids long. The CDR3 here is CATSRDPGETQYF. Written as DNA, the CDR3 is TGTGCCACCAGCAGAGATCCCGGGGAGACCCAGTACTTC.

The rearrangement uses TRBV7-3 and TRBJ2-3; 8 bases fit TRBD2. V lost 1 base to trimming and J lost 0 bases; unmatched junction nucleotides: 9. Germline lookup yields CDR1 SGHTA and CDR2 FQGTGA. The CDR3 has 18 residues. The CDR3 here is CASSLRSGGFTSTDTQYF. CDR3 DNA sequence: TGTGCCAGCAGCTTAAGGAGCGGGGGCTTTACTAGCACAGATACGCAGTATTTT.

This clone appeared a single time. The chain recombines TRBV28 with TRBJ2-7; TRBD2 might be the D (6 bases). This CDR3 has 14 residues. Deletions cut 5 bases from V and 4 bases from J, with 15 bases between. CDR1 MDHEN and CDR2 SYDVKM come from the germline V gene. Written as DNA, the CDR3 is TGTGCCAGCAGTCCCCCGGGACTGTTGTACGAGCAGTACTTC. It codes for CASSPPGLLYEQYF.

In DNA form, the CDR3 reads TGTGCCAGCAGAGACAGGGGGGGGAACACTGAAGCTTTCTTT. It codes for CASRDRGGNTEAFF. The chain joins TRBV2 to TRBJ1-1, with 9 bases fitting TRBD1. V trimming: 6 bases; J trimming: 1 base; junction bases outside the gene matches: 3. Germline CDR1 and CDR2: SNHLY and FYNNEI. CDR3 length equals 14 residues.

This clone was found a few times. The chain is built from TRBV18 and TRBJ1-1, with a weak D call TRBD1 (6 bases). The CDR3 is 13 amino acids. The V and J ends lost 6 bases and 7 bases respectively, with 15 bases between them. Germline-derived CDR1 and CDR2 are KGHSH and LQKENI. The CDR3 sequence: CASSSGGGSEAFF. CDR3 nucleotides: TGTGCCAGCTCCAGCGGGGGGGGCAGTGAAGCTTTCTTT.

This clone was counted a few times. The chain links TRBV18 to TRBJ1-1; 10 nucleotides line up with TRBD1. Germline CDR1 KGHSH, CDR2 LQKENI. CDR3 length equals 14 residues. J gave up 5 bases and V 4 bases, and 4 bases lay outside the gene matches. The CDR3 nucleotides read TGTGCCAGCTCACAGGGACAGGGGCAGACTGAAGCTTTCTTT. This sequence encodes CASSQGQGQTEAFF. The entire variable domain, with the rest obtained from reference TRBV18 and TRBJ1-1, is as follows: NAGVMQNPRHLVRRRGQEARLRCSPMKGHSHVYWYRQLPEEGLKFMVYLQKENIIDESGMPKERFSAEFPKEGPSILRIQQVVRGDSAAYFCASSQGQGQTEAFFGQGTRLTVV.

This clone turned up a few times. V is TRBV27 and J is TRBJ1-1; 7 bases match TRBD1. The germline V gene encodes CDR1 MNHEY and CDR2 SMNVEV (reference sequence). V lost 8 bases to trimming and J lost 6 bases; unmatched junction nucleotides: 6. The CDR3 is made up of 12 amino acids. The CDR3 here is CASGSDRPEAFF. CDR3 nucleotide sequence: TGTGCCAGCGGCTCGGACAGGCCTGAAGCTTTCTTT.

This chain connects TRBV30 to TRBJ1-5; D remains ambiguous. V lost 5 bases and J 3 bases, leaving 8 bases between the germline ends. The CDR3 length is 12 residues. CDR1 GTSNPN and CDR2 SVGIG come from the germline V gene (reference sequence). The CDR3 coding sequence is TGTGCCTGGGGAGCTACCAATCAGCCCCAGCATTTT. Its protein is CAWGATNQPQHF.

This chain connects TRBV7-9 to TRBJ2-7; 9 positions match TRBD2. Germline CDR1 and CDR2: SEHNR and FQNEAQ (reference sequence). The trim removed 5 bases at V and 6 bases at J, leaving 11 bases unmatched. The CDR3 covers 15 residues. The CDR3 region is CASSVVRGGSPEQYF. The CDR3 coding sequence is TGTGCCAGCAGCGTTGTGCGGGGGGGGAGCCCCGAGCAGTACTTC. The full variable domain, rest sourced from reference TRBV7-9 and TRBJ2-7, is DTGVSQNPRHKITKRGQNVTFRCDPISEHNRLYWYRQTLGQGPEFLTYFQNEAQLEKSRLLSDRFSAERPKGSFSTLEIQRTEQGDSAMYLCASSVVRGGSPEQYFGPGTRLTVT.

The chain links TRBV28 to TRBJ2-7; 7 bases map to TRBD1. The CDR3 is 13 residues long. The V gene's germline CDR1 is MDHEN and CDR2 SYDVKM. Trimming at V came to 6 bases and at J to 2 bases, leaving 4 bases not matched to a gene. The CDR3 nucleotides are TGTGCCAGCAGGAGACAGGGAGCCTACGAGCAGTACTTC. It codes for CASRRQGAYEQYF. Based on the CDR3 plus reference TRBV28 and TRBJ2-7, the full variable domain is DVKVTQSSRYLVKRTGEKVFLECVQDMDHENMFWYRQDPGLGLRLIYFSYDVKMKEKGDIPEGYSVSREKKERFSLILESASTNQTSMYLCASRRQGAYEQYFGPGTRLTVT.

The gene calls are TRBV9 and TRBJ1-1; tentative D call: TRBD1 (5 bases). The CDR3 sequence is 14 residues long. Germline CDR1 is SGDLS and CDR2 is YYNGEE. Trimming removed 1 base at V and 2 bases at J, with 9 bases between. CDR3 protein: CASSVSGKNTEAFF. The CDR3 coding sequence is TGTGCCAGCAGCGTATCAGGGAAAAACACTGAAGCTTTCTTT. Together with reference TRBV9 and TRBJ1-1, the CDR3 gives the full variable domain: DSGVTQTPKHLITATGQRVTLRCSPRSGDLSVYWYQQSLDQGLQFLIQYYNGEERAKGNILERFSAQQFPDLHSELNLSSLELGDSALYFCASSVSGKNTEAFFGQGTRLTVV.

This rearrangement joins TRBV28 to TRBJ2-7, with TRBD2 matching over 9 bases. The CDR3 loop spans 13 amino acids. The ends lost 6 bases at V and 2 bases at J; junction bases unmatched: 2. Germline CDR1 MDHEN, CDR2 SYDVKM. The CDR3 loop is CASSLAGAYEQYF. DNA for the CDR3: TGTGCCAGCAGCTTAGCGGGGGCCTACGAGCAGTACTTC.

The rearrangement links TRBV19 to TRBJ1-1, with D unclear. The CDR3 runs to 14 residues. The V and J ends lost 6 bases and 0 bases respectively, with 11 bases between them. Germline CDR1 and CDR2: LNHDA and SQIVND (reference sequence). The chain's CDR3 is CASSPRGVNTEAFF. The CDR3 DNA follows: TGTGCCAGTAGCCCCCGGGGTGTGAACACTGAAGCTTTCTTT.

This chain joins TRBV5-1 and TRBJ2-5; no clear D gene. Germline-derived CDR1 and CDR2 are SGHRS and YFSETQ. This CDR3 contains 13 residues. The ends were cut back, 7 bases at V and 4 bases at J, with 14 bases in the middle. DNA of the CDR3: TGCGCCAGCTCCTGGCAGGAAGGAGAGACCCAGTACTTC. Its protein product is CASSWQEGETQYF.

V and J are TRBV5-1 and TRBJ2-6; TRBD1 might be the D (5 bases). Germline V gene data show CDR1 as SGHRS and CDR2 as YFSETQ. CDR3 length equals 16 residues. V was cut by 3 bases and J by 0 bases, with 10 bases left in between. As DNA, the CDR3 is TGCGCCAGCAGCTACCAAACAGGCTCTGGGGCCAACGTCCTGACTTTC. Translation gives CASSYQTGSGANVLTF. The full variable domain, with the rest looked up from reference TRBV5-1 and TRBJ2-6, is KAGVTQTPRYLIKTRGQQVTLSCSPISGHRSVSWYQQTPGQGLQFLFEYFSETQRNKGNFPGRFSGRQFSNSRSEMNVSTLELGDSALYLCASSYQTGSGANVLTFGAGSRLTVL.

The chain couples TRBV28 to TRBJ2-7; 7 positions match TRBD2. V lost 5 bases, J lost 2 bases, and 12 bases stayed unmatched. CDR1 and CDR2 (germline): MDHEN, SYDVKM. The CDR3 extends over 16 amino acids. CDR3 bases: TGTGCCAGCAGTCTCCACCTTCGGGAGGAAACCTACGAGCAGTACTTC. Translated, it gives CASSLHLREETYEQYF.

The chain uses TRBV7-2 and TRBJ2-7; 11 positions match TRBD2. V shed 4 bases and J 3 bases; nucleotides not matched to a gene: 2. CDR1 is SGHTA and CDR2 is FQGNSA in the germline V gene. The length of the CDR3 is 14 residues. CDR3 residues: CASSSGTSGYEQYF. In DNA form, the CDR3 reads TGTGCCAGCAGCTCCGGGACTAGCGGCTACGAGCAGTACTTC.

The chain combines TRBV6-1 with TRBJ2-6, with 7 positions matching TRBD2. The CDR3 runs to 14 residues. The germline gives CDR1 MNHNS, CDR2 SASEGT. Trimming at V came to 6 bases and at J to 1 base, leaving 0 bases not matched to a gene. The DNA for the CDR3 is TGTGCCAGCAGGGGGGGGTCTGGGGCCAACGTCCTGACTTTC. This codes for CASRGGSGANVLTF.